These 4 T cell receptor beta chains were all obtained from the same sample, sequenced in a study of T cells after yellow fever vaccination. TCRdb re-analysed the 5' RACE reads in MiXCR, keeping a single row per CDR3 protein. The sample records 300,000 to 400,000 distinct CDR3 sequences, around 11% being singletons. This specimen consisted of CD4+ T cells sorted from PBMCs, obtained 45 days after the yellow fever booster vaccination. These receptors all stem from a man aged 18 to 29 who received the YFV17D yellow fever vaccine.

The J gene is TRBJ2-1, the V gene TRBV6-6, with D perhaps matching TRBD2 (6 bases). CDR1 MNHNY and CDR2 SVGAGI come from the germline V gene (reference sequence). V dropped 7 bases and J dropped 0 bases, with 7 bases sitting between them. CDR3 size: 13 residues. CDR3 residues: CASNGGSYNEQFF. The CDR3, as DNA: TGTGCCAGCAACGGGGGCTCCTACAATGAGCAGTTCTTC.

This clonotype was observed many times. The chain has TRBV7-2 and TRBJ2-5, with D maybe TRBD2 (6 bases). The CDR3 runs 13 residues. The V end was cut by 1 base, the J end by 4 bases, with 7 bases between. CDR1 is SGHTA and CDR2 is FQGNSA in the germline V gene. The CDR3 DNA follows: TGTGCCAGCAGCTTAGAACTAGCAGAGACCCAGTACTTC. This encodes CASSLELAETQYF.

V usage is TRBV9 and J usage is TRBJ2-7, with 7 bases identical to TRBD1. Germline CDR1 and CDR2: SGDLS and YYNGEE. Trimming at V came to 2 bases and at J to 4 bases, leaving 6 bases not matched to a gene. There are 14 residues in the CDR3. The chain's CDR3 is CASSVTGTDYEQYF. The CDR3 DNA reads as TGTGCCAGCAGCGTGACCGGGACAGATTACGAGCAGTACTTC. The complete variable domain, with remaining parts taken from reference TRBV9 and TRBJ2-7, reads DSGVTQTPKHLITATGQRVTLRCSPRSGDLSVYWYQQSLDQGLQFLIQYYNGEERAKGNILERFSAQQFPDLHSELNLSSLELGDSALYFCASSVTGTDYEQYFGPGTRLTVT.

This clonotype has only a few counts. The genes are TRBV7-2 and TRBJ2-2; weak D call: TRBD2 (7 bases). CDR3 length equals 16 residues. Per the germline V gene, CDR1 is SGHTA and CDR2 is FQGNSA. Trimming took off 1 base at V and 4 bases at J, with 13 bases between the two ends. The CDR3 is CASSLGGGLPTGELFF. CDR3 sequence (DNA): TGTGCCAGCAGCTTAGGCGGGGGCCTGCCCACCGGGGAGCTGTTTTTT.